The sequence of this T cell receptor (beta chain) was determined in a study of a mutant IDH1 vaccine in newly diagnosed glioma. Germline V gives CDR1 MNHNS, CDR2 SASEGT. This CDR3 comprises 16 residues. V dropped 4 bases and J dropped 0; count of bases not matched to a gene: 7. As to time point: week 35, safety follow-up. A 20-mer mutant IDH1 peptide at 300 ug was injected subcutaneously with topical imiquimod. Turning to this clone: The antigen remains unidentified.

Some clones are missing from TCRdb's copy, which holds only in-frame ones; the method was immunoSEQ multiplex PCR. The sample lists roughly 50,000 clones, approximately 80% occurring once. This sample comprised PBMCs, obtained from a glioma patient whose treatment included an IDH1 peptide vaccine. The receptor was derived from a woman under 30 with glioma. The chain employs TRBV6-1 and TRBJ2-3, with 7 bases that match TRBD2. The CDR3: CASSALTSVSTDTQYF. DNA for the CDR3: TGTGCCAGCAGTGCCCTCACTAGCGTTAGCACAGATACGCAGTATTTT.